These 7 T cell receptor beta chains were sequenced from one sample in a study of shared clonotypes between healthy human individuals. The data were produced by immunoSEQ multiplex PCR, yet TCRdb's version contains in-frame clones alone and is incomplete. The sample lists 650,000 to 800,000 clones; around 92% were seen once. CD45RO-negative CD8 cells positively selected for CCR7 made up the naive population, which excluded terminally differentiated effector memory CD45RA+ cells. The sample was naive CD8+ T cells sorted from blood. These receptors were taken from a man in his thirties or forties in good health.

The chain couples TRBV4-1 to TRBJ2-5, with D perhaps matching TRBD2 (6 bases). CDR1 MGHRA and CDR2 YSYEKL come from the germline V gene. The CDR3 has 17 amino acids. V was clipped by 1 base and J by 4 bases, with 19 bases between them. The CDR3 region has the DNA TGCGCCAGCAGCCAAGTCATACTAGCTGCGGATGGAGAGACCCAGTACTTC. Translating it yields CASSQVILAADGETQYF.

In DNA form, the CDR3 reads TGTGCCACCCAAGACTCCTACGAGCAGTACTTC. Translation: CATQDSYEQYF. This chain links TRBV27 with TRBJ2-7; D is undetermined. The germline CDR1 and CDR2 sequences are MNHEY and SMNVEV (reference sequence). The V and J ends lost 10 bases and 0 bases respectively, with 7 bases between them. This CDR3 is 11 amino acids long.

V gene TRBV5-4 combines with J gene TRBJ2-7; the D gene is possibly TRBD2 (7 bases). CDR3 length: 15 residues. Germline CDR1 is SGHNT and CDR2 is YYREEE (reference sequence). Trimming shortened V by 0 bases and J by 7 bases, and 17 bases separated the two germline ends. The CDR3: CASSLEGGGPGEQYF. The CDR3, as DNA: TGTGCCAGCAGCTTGGAGGGGGGAGGGCCGGGGGAGCAGTACTTC.

The CDR3 sequence: CASSYLGNTEAFF. The CDR3, as DNA: TGTGCCAGCAGTTACCTGGGAAACACTGAAGCTTTCTTT. The chain combines TRBV6-5 with TRBJ1-1; D ambiguous. V lost 2 bases, J lost 2 bases, and 6 bases lay in between. CDR1 and CDR2 from the germline V gene are MNHEY and SVGAGI. The CDR3 has 13 residues.

V and J are TRBV27 and TRBJ2-3; TRBD2 matches at 10 bases. The germline CDR1 and CDR2 sequences are MNHEY and SMNVEV (reference sequence). The V gene end was trimmed by 3 bases and the J gene end by 6 bases; junction bases not matched to a gene: 3. The CDR3 sequence is 14 residues long. In DNA, the CDR3 is TGTGCCAGCAGTTTTCTAGCGGGAGACGATACGCAGTATTTT. This translates into CASSFLAGDDTQYF.

The chain is built from TRBV29-1 and TRBJ2-7, with 12 bases identical to TRBD2. Germline CDR1 and CDR2: SQVTM and ANQGSEA. Trimming at V came to 6 bases and at J to 5 bases, leaving 5 bases not matched to a gene. The CDR3 totals 13 residues. The DNA of the CDR3 is TGCAGCGTCCTGACTAGCGGGAGACACGAGCAGTACTTC. Translating gives CSVLTSGRHEQYF.

J is TRBJ2-1 and V is TRBV4-3, with 11 bases fitting TRBD2. The CDR3 length is 22 residues. V shed 0 bases and J 5 bases; nucleotides not matched to a gene: 21. Germline V CDR1 and CDR2: LGHNA, YSLEER. Written as DNA, the CDR3 is TGCGCCAGCAGCCAAGATCGCCCCCTACTAGCGGGAGCCCGCCGGGTTCACAATGAGCAGTTCTTC. This gives the protein CASSQDRPLLAGARRVHNEQFF.